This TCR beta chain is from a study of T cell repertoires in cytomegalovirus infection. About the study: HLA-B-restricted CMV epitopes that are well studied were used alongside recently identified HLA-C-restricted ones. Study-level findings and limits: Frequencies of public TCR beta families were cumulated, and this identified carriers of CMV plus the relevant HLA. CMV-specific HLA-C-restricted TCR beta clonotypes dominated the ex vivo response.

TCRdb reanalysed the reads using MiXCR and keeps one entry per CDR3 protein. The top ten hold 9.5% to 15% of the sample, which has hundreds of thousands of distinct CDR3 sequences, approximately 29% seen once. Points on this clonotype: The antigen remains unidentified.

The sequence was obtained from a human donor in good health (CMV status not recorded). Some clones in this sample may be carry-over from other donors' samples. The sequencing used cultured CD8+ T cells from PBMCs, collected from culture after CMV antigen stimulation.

The CDR3 loop reads CASRRQSTNEKLFF. The CDR3 coding sequence is TGTGCCAGCAGGCGACAGTCGACTAATGAAAAACTGTTTTTT. The V gene is TRBV27, the J gene TRBJ1-4; a possible D gene is TRBD1 (5 bases). The CDR3 extends over 14 amino acids. CDR1 MNHEY and CDR2 SMNVEV come from the germline V gene (reference sequence). Trimming cost V 6 bases and J 2 bases, with 10 bases left between them.